This T cell receptor (beta chain) was retrieved from a study of regulatory T cells in long-lasting Graves disease. Time point given: persistent/refractory GD, antithyroid drugs over 5 years with positive TRAb. The TCR library was prepared using RNA isolated from PBMCs. Tubes containing EDTA received nine milliliters of drawn peripheral blood. Through Arm-PCR of CDR3 regions and iRepertoire HTBI primers, TCR beta libraries were built. TCRdb used MiXCR to reprocess the multiplex PCR reads, holding one entry per CDR3 protein. The sample yields about 470,000 distinct CDR3 sequences, less than 25% seen once. Whole-study findings and limits: Favored usage of TRBV28, TRBJ1-2 and TRBJ2-5 was recorded in persistent disease.

A remark on this clonotype: What it recognizes is unknown.

Germline V gene data show CDR1 as GTSNPN and CDR2 as SVGIG (reference sequence). The CDR3 totals 14 residues. V lost 2 bases, J lost 6 bases, and 16 bases lay in between. This sequence originates from a female donor with Graves disease. The source was peripheral blood mononuclear cells (PBMCs), collected when the disease was refractory, from a patient treated with antithyroid drugs. This chain joins TRBV30 and TRBJ1-1, with D hard to call. For the CDR3, the DNA is TGTGCCTGGAGTCCCGCCCGGGGAAATCCTGAAGCTTTCTTT. Residues: CAWSPARGNPEAFF.